This T cell receptor beta chain is from a study of T-cell memory formation after mild COVID-19. A remark on this clonotype: Its matching antigen is unknown.

Study-wide points: Mainly CM and EM harbored the contracting CD4+ clones; mainly EMRA harbored the CD8+ ones.

From 5'RACE with constant-segment primers came TCR alpha and TCR beta cDNA libraries that carried sample barcodes and UMIs. TCRdb processed the 5' RACE reads anew with MiXCR; each CDR3 protein has one entry. The sample contains about 250,000 distinct CDR3 sequences, 15% of which appear only once. This CDR3 comprises 16 residues. Germline V gene sequence: CDR1 ENHRY, CDR2 SYGVKD. The ends were cut back, 0 bases at V and 2 bases at J, with 10 bases in the middle. V gene TRBV10-3 combines with J gene TRBJ2-2; D gene uncertain. The sequence derives from an adult woman who had mild COVID-19 (a few samples of this study predate the infection). Cell type and time point are not known. The sample was PBMCs or a T cell subset sorted from them (not recorded which). The chain's CDR3 is CAISESGRRNTGELFF. CDR3 coding DNA: TGTGCCATCAGTGAGTCAGGCAGAAGAAACACCGGGGAGCTGTTTTTT.